These 31 T cell receptor beta chains were sequenced from one sample in a study of identical twins. TCRdb reanalysed the 5' RACE reads using MiXCR and keeps one entry per CDR3 protein. The table lists about 720,000 distinct CDR3 sequences, 15% to 20% of them singletons, with around 13% in the top ten. The sample was also linked to a second study, of T cells expressing NK-cell markers.

The material sequenced was PBMCs. All receptors derive from a woman aged 18-29 years in good health.

This clonotype was counted a few times. CDR3 coding DNA: TGTGCCAGCAGTTTAGCGGGGATAGGCAATGAGCAGTTCTTC. Translation: CASSLAGIGNEQFF. The chain is built from TRBV6-5 and TRBJ2-1; 8 bases align to TRBD2. Per germline, CDR1 MNHEY and CDR2 SVGAGI. There are 14 residues in the CDR3. V was pared by 4 bases and J by 6 bases, with 5 bases of the junction left unmatched.

V gene TRBV6-1 combines with J gene TRBJ1-3; D gene uncertain. The ends were cut back, 1 base at V and 4 bases at J, with 14 bases in the middle. Germline V lookup: CDR1 MNHNS, CDR2 SASEGT. The CDR3 length is 16 residues. This CDR3 is CASSEVRTSTGNTIYF. For the CDR3, the DNA is TGTGCCAGCAGTGAAGTGAGGACCAGTACCGGAAACACCATATATTTT.

This chain uses TRBV10-3 with TRBJ2-1; 8 positions match TRBD1. V gave up 6 bases and J gave up 3 bases; unmatched junction bases: 7. The CDR3 runs 15 residues. Germline V lookup: CDR1 ENHRY, CDR2 SYGVKD. The CDR3 DNA reads TGTGCCATCAGCCAACCGGGACAGGACTACAATGAGCAGTTCTTC. The encoded protein is CAISQPGQDYNEQFF.

The table lists this clonotype with a few counts. The chain is built from TRBV11-2 and TRBJ2-7, with 16 nucleotides matching TRBD2. Germline V gene sequence: CDR1 SGHAT, CDR2 FQNNGV. With 4 bases clipped from V and 8 bases from J, the junction kept 5 bases outside the gene matches. This CDR3 is built from 15 residues. The CDR3 region has the DNA TGTGCCAGCAGCTCGGGACTAGCGGGAGGGCTTAAGCAGTACTTC. Translated, it gives CASSSGLAGGLKQYF.

This clonotype was detected only a few times. The V and J genes are TRBV4-2 and TRBJ2-1; the D gene is possibly TRBD1 (6 bases). With 1 base removed from V and 3 bases from J, the gap between germline ends came to 7 bases. Germline V gene sequence: CDR1 LGHNA, CDR2 YNFKEQ. CDR3 length: 14 residues. The CDR3 spells CASSQGRGYNEQFF. The CDR3 DNA reads TGTGCCAGCAGCCAAGGCAGGGGCTACAATGAGCAGTTCTTC.

The table lists this clonotype with a few counts. The chain has TRBV12-3 or TRBV12-4 and TRBJ2-1; 7 bases agree with TRBD2. The CDR3 covers 16 residues. The trim removed 10 bases at V and 6 bases at J, leaving 18 bases unmatched. In DNA form, the CDR3 reads TGTGCCACCCGGTGGGGGGAGGGCCTTGAGGGCAATGAGCAGTTCTTC. Amino acids: CATRWGEGLEGNEQFF.

This clonotype came up a few times. The chain couples TRBV29-1 to TRBJ2-7; 13 bases align to TRBD2. Trimming took 8 bases from V and 2 from J; bases not matched to a gene: 9. The CDR3 length is 15 residues. Germline V gene sequence: CDR1 SQVTM, CDR2 ANQGSEA. Here the CDR3 DNA reads TGCAGCTCGGGGACTAGCGGGGACGGAACCTACGAGCAGTACTTC. Translated, it gives CSSGTSGDGTYEQYF.

In this sample, this clonotype turned up a few times. Here the CDR3 reads CASSLAGRILVYF. In DNA, the CDR3 is TGTGCCAGCAGTTTGGCGGGACGGATCCTAGTGTACTTC. This rearrangement joins TRBV12-3 or TRBV12-4 to TRBJ2-7, with a possible D match to TRBD2 (6 bases). Deletions cut 3 bases from V and 12 bases from J, with 18 bases between. This CDR3 region has 13 residues.

This clonotype was detected a few times. The rearrangement uses TRBV5-1 and TRBJ1-6, with no clear D. V was cut by 0 bases and J by 3 bases, with 7 bases left in between. Germline V CDR1 and CDR2: SGHRS, YFSETQ. The CDR3 has 15 amino acids. CDR3 nucleotides: TGCGCCAGCAGCTTGGACGGAGACTATAATTCACCCCTCCACTTT. Protein sequence: CASSLDGDYNSPLHF.

The chain carries TRBV5-1 and TRBJ2-4; D tentatively fits TRBD1 or TRBD2 (6 bases each). CDR1 and CDR2 from the germline V gene are SGHRS and YFSETQ. Trimming pared 0 bases from V and 1 base from J, leaving 17 bases between. The CDR3 spans 18 residues. In DNA, the CDR3 is TGCGCCAGCAGCTTGGCCGGGGGCAGGGCGGCGGCCAAAAACATTCAGTACTTC. Translated: CASSLAGGRAAAKNIQYF.

This chain connects TRBV19 to TRBJ2-7; D is undetermined. CDR1 is LNHDA, CDR2 SQIVND, per germline (reference sequence). Trimming removed 5 bases at V and 2 bases at J, with 7 bases between. This CDR3 region has 12 residues. The CDR3 sequence is CASSDFPYEQYF. The CDR3 DNA sequence: TGTGCCAGTAGTGACTTCCCCTACGAGCAGTACTTC.

This chain joins TRBV14 and TRBJ2-1; 8 bases are a match to TRBD2. Germline lookup yields CDR1 SGHDN and CDR2 FVKESK. The CDR3 runs 15 residues. V was pared by 6 bases and J by 10 bases, with 14 bases of the junction left unmatched. The CDR3 DNA reads TGTGCCAGCAGTAACCCGGGACTAGGGTACAGAGAGCAGTTCTTC. Protein sequence: CASSNPGLGYREQFF.

This clonotype came up a few times. The gene calls are TRBV12-3 or TRBV12-4 and TRBJ2-2; no definite D call. With 6 bases removed from V and 11 bases from J, the gap between germline ends came to 10 bases. CDR3 size: 11 residues. The DNA for the CDR3 is TGTGCCAGCAGCCCCTTGACCGAGCTGTTTTTT. The encoded protein is CASSPLTELFF.

The gene calls are TRBV5-1 and TRBJ2-6; D gene ambiguous. The CDR3 runs 14 residues. The germline gives CDR1 SGHRS, CDR2 YFSETQ. V was pared by 0 bases and J by 4 bases, with 5 bases between. Here the CDR3 DNA reads TGCGCCAGCAGCTTGGCTGCGGGGGCCAACGTCCTGACTTTC. Translated, it gives CASSLAAGANVLTF.

The chain links TRBV19 to TRBJ2-3; D possibly corresponds to TRBD2 (6 bases). This CDR3 contains 15 residues. V was cut by 3 bases and J by 6 bases, with 16 bases left in between. Germline-derived CDR1 and CDR2 are LNHDA and SQIVND (reference sequence). The CDR3 here is CASSMRSSGSDTQYF. DNA for the CDR3: TGTGCCAGTAGTATGCGTTCGAGCGGGTCGGATACGCAGTATTTT.

The chain recombines TRBV7-9 with TRBJ2-1; 7 bases fit TRBD1. V shed 5 bases and J 1 base; nucleotides not matched to a gene: 5. The length of the CDR3 is 15 residues. The germline V gene encodes CDR1 SEHNR and CDR2 FQNEAQ (reference sequence). CDR3 sequence (DNA): TGTGCCAGCAGCCCCCGGGACAGATCCTACAATGAGCAGTTCTTC. Translating gives CASSPRDRSYNEQFF.

The chain uses TRBV6-1 and TRBJ2-3, with a possible D match to TRBD1 (5 bases). Trimming removed 4 bases at V and 6 bases at J, with 14 bases between. The CDR3 runs 14 residues. Germline assignment: CDR1 MNHNS and CDR2 SASEGT. The CDR3 here is CASSGTRDVDTQYF. The DNA of the CDR3 is TGTGCCAGCAGTGGGACAAGAGACGTGGATACGCAGTATTTT.

The CDR3 sequence: CASSLNLELHEQYF. CDR3 sequence (DNA): TGTGCCAGCAGCTTAAATCTGGAGCTTCACGAGCAGTACTTC. This rearrangement joins TRBV11-2 to TRBJ2-7, with D unresolved. The V gene lost 2 bases and the J gene lost 5 bases, with 13 bases spanning the gap. CDR1 is SGHAT, CDR2 FQNNGV, per germline. The CDR3 is 14 amino acids. The whole variable domain, remainder taken from reference TRBV11-2 and TRBJ2-7, is EAGVAQSPRYKIIEKRQSVAFWCNPISGHATLYWYQQILGQGPKLLIQFQNNGVVDDSQLPKDRFSAERLKGVDSTLKIQPAKLEDSAVYLCASSLNLELHEQYFGPGTRLTVT.

V usage is TRBV15 and J usage is TRBJ2-1; 12 bases agree with TRBD2. V was clipped by 2 bases and J by 7 bases; unmatched bases: 6. This CDR3 has 16 amino acids. Germline V lookup: CDR1 LNHNV, CDR2 YYDKDF (reference sequence). This chain's CDR3 is CATSRSSGGARNEQFF. The CDR3 DNA reads as TGTGCCACCAGCAGATCTAGCGGGGGGGCCCGTAATGAGCAGTTCTTC.

This clonotype was found a few times. The chain couples TRBV7-6 to TRBJ2-3; D is perhaps TRBD2 (7 bases). The CDR3 extends over 15 amino acids. Trimming left V 5 bases short and J 6 bases short, with 18 bases between. Germline lookup yields CDR1 SGHVS and CDR2 FNYEAQ. The CDR3, as DNA: TGTGCCAGCAGCAAAGAGGGGGGAGGGATGGATACGCAGTATTTT. It codes for CASSKEGGGMDTQYF.

J is TRBJ2-7 and V is TRBV3-1; weak D call: TRBD1 (7 bases). Germline loops: CDR1 LGHDT, CDR2 YNNKEL (reference sequence). Deletions cut 2 bases from V and 3 bases from J, with 11 bases between. This CDR3 is 14 amino acids long. CDR3 region: CASSQYRGGYEQYF. The CDR3 nucleotides read TGTGCCAGCAGCCAATACAGGGGAGGCTACGAGCAGTACTTC.

There are a few counts of this clonotype. This chain joins TRBV20-1 and TRBJ2-2; 14 nucleotides match TRBD2. The CDR3 contains 18 residues. Germline values: CDR1 DFQATT, CDR2 SNEGSKA (reference sequence). The V and J ends lost 1 base and 0 bases, in that order; junction bases with no gene match: 4. The CDR3 DNA follows: TGCAGTGCTAGAGCTTGGGGACTAGCGGGAGCGAACACCGGGGAGCTGTTTTTT. It codes for CSARAWGLAGANTGELFF.

A few counts support this clonotype. V is TRBV19 and J is TRBJ1-2; possibly TRBD1 for D (6 bases). The ends were cut back, 9 bases at V and 10 bases at J, with 15 bases in the middle. Germline CDR1 reads LNHDA; CDR2 reads SQIVND (reference sequence). The CDR3 is 11 residues long. The CDR3 reads CASQGRQSYTF. Here the CDR3 DNA reads TGTGCCAGCCAGGGGAGGCAGTCCTACACCTTC. The whole variable domain, remainder taken from reference TRBV19 and TRBJ1-2, is DGGITQSPKYLFRKEGQNVTLSCEQNLNHDAMYWYRQDPGQGLRLIYYSQIVNDFQKGDIAEGYSVSREKKESFPLTVTSAQKNPTAFYLCASQGRQSYTFGSGTRLTVV.

This clonotype was counted a few times. The rearrangement joins TRBV12-3 or TRBV12-4 to TRBJ1-2, with 7 bases matching TRBD1. This CDR3 has 14 amino acids. V trimming: 6 bases; J trimming: 4 bases; junction bases outside the gene matches: 8. The CDR3 spells CASSRQGTSYGYTF. CDR3 bases: TGTGCCAGCAGCCGACAGGGAACCTCCTATGGCTACACCTTC.

The J gene is TRBJ2-2, the V gene TRBV24-1; 11 bases agree with TRBD2. Germline lookup yields CDR1 KGHDR and CDR2 SFDVKD. Unmatched junction bases numbered 6, after V lost 9 bases and J lost 1 base. The length of the CDR3 is 16 residues. The CDR3 nucleotides read TGTGCCACCGCTCGTACTAGCGGGGGGAACACCGGGGAGCTGTTTTTT. Translating gives CATARTSGGNTGELFF.

This clonotype was detected only a few times. This rearrangement joins TRBV4-3 to TRBJ2-5; weak D call: TRBD1 (5 bases). Between the trimmed V and J ends, which lost 1 base and 7 bases, there was a span of 10 bases. Germline assignment: CDR1 LGHNA and CDR2 YSLEER. The CDR3 is made up of 13 amino acids. In nucleotides, the CDR3 is TGCGCCAGCAGCCAAGGCAGGGCTGGGACCCAGTACTTC. Translated: CASSQGRAGTQYF.

This clonotype was seen many times. V is TRBV7-2 and J is TRBJ2-1, with TRBD1 matching 7 bases. The CDR3 is 15 residues long. V shed 7 bases and J 2 bases; nucleotides not matched to a gene: 8. Germline V gene sequence: CDR1 SGHTA, CDR2 FQGNSA. The CDR3 loop reads CASTVRDSTYNEQFF. In DNA, the CDR3 is TGTGCCAGCACCGTCCGGGACAGCACCTACAATGAGCAGTTCTTC.

This clonotype showed up many times. The rearrangement uses TRBV4-3 and TRBJ2-7; no firm D call. The CDR3 extends over 14 amino acids. Germline loops: CDR1 LGHNA, CDR2 YSLEER. Trimming removed 1 base at V and 3 bases at J, with 10 bases between. CDR3 coding DNA: TGCGCCAGCAGCCAAGTTCTGGACGGCTACGAGCAGTACTTC. It yields the protein CASSQVLDGYEQYF.

This rearrangement joins TRBV4-3 to TRBJ2-7; D is unclear. CDR3 length equals 15 residues. Per the germline V gene, CDR1 is LGHNA and CDR2 is YSLEER. V was pared by 2 bases and J by 1 base, with 12 bases between. The CDR3 sequence is CASSQRSGRSYEQYF. CDR3 nucleotide sequence: TGCGCCAGCAGCCAAAGGTCCGGGCGATCCTACGAGCAGTACTTC.

The sample holds a few counts of this clonotype. The DNA for the CDR3 is TGTGCCAGCACGCCAGCATCTAGGTACGAGCAGTACTTC. It encodes CASTPASRYEQYF. This chain uses TRBV6-1 with TRBJ2-7; D is ambiguous. CDR1 and CDR2 (germline): MNHNS, SASEGT. V lost 7 bases, J lost 4 bases, and 14 bases lay in between. The length of the CDR3 is 13 residues.

The V and J genes are TRBV30 and TRBJ2-3; TRBD2 matches 7 bases. V trimming: 3 bases; J trimming: 2 bases; junction bases outside the gene matches: 8. Per germline, CDR1 GTSNPN and CDR2 SVGIG (reference sequence). The CDR3 spans 15 residues. The CDR3 loop is CAWRSVRESTDTQYF. CDR3 nucleotides: TGTGCCTGGAGATCAGTGCGGGAGTCCACAGATACGCAGTATTTT.